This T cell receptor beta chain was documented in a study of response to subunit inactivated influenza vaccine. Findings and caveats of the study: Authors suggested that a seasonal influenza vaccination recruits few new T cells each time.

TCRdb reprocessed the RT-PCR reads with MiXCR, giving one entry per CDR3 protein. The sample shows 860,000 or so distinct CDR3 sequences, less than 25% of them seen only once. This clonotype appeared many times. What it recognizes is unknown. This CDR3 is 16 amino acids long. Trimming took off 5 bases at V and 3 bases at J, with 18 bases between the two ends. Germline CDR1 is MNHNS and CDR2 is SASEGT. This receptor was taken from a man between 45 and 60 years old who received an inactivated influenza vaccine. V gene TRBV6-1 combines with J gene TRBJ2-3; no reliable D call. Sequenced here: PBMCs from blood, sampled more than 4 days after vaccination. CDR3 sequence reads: CASSLAFSPGTDTQYF. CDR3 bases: TGTGCCAGCAGTTTAGCCTTCTCTCCTGGGACAGATACGCAGTATTTT.